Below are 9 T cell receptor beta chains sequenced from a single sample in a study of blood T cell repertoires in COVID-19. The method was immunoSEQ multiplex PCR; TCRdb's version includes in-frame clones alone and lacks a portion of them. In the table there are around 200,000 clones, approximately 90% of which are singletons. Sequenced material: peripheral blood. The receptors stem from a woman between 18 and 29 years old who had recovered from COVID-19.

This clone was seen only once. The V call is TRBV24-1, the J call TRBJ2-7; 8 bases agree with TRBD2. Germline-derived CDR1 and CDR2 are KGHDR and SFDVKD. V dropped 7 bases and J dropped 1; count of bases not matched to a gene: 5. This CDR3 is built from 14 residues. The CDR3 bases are TGTGCCACCAGGACTAGCGAGACTTCCTACGAGCAGTACTTC. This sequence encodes CATRTSETSYEQYF.

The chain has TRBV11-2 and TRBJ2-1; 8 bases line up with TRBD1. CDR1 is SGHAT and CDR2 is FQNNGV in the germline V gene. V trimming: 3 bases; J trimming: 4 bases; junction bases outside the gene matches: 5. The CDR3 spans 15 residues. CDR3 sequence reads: CASSLGQDNYNEQFF. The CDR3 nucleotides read TGTGCCAGCAGCTTGGGACAGGACAATTACAATGAGCAGTTCTTC.

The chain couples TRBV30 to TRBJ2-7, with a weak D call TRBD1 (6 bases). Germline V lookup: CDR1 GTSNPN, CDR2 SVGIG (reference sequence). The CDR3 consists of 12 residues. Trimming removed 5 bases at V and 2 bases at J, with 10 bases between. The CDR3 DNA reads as TGTGCCTGGCGACAGGATACCTACGAGCAGTACTTC. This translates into CAWRQDTYEQYF.

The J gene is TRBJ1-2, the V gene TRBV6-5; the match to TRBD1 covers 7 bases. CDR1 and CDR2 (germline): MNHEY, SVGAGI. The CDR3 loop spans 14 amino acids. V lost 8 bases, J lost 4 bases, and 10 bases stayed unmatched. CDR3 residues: CASRPGQSFYGYTF. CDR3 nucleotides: TGTGCCAGCCGACCGGGACAGAGCTTCTATGGCTACACCTTC.

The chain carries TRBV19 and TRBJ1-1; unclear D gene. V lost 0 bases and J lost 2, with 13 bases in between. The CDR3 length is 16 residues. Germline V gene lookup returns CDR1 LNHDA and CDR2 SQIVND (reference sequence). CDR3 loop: CASSIDRGGRNTEAFF. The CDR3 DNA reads TGTGCCAGTAGTATAGATCGTGGAGGAAGAAACACTGAAGCTTTCTTT. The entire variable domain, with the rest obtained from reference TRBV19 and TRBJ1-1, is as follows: DGGITQSPKYLFRKEGQNVTLSCEQNLNHDAMYWYRQDPGQGLRLIYYSQIVNDFQKGDIAEGYSVSREKKESFPLTVTSAQKNPTAFYLCASSIDRGGRNTEAFFGQGTRLTVV.

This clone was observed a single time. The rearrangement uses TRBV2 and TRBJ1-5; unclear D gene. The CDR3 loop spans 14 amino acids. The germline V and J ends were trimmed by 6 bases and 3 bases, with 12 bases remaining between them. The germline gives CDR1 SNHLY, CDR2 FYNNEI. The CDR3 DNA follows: TGTGCCAGCAGGACGGGAGGGTCCAATCAGCCCCAGCATTTT. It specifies CASRTGGSNQPQHF.

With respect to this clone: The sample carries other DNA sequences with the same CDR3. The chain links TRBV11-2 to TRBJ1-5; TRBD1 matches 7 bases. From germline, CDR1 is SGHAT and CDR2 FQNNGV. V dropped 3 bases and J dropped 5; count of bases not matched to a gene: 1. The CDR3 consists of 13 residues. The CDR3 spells CASSFDRDQPQHF. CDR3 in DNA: TGTGCCAGCAGCTTTGACAGGGATCAGCCCCAGCATTTT.

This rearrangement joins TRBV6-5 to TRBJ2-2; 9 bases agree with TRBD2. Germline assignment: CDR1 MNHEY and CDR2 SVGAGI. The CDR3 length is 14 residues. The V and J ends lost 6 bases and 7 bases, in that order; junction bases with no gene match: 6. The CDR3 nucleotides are TGTGCCAGCAGGATAGCGGGAGCGGTCGGGGAGCTGTTTTTT. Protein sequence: CASRIAGAVGELFF.

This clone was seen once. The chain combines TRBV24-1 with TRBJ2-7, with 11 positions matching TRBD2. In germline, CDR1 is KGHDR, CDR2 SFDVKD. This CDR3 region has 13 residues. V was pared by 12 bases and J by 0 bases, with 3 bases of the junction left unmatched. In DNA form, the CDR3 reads TGTGCCGTTGGGACTAGCGGCTCCTACGAGCAGTACTTC. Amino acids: CAVGTSGSYEQYF.